This T cell receptor beta chain was identified during a study of breast tumors, draining lymph nodes, adjacent tissues. Overall study results and limits: Tumors had less TCR diversity than lymph nodes, more than nontumor tissue. Data fit most tumor T cells coming from lymph node, expanding in tumor. The lymph node origin of tumor T cells was framed as consistent with a hypothesis, not demonstrated. Compared with basal-like, luminal-like tumors shared significantly more repertoire with nontumor tissue.

Axillary draining lymph nodes of breast cancer patients supplied the node samples. From the multiplex PCR reads, TCRdb called clonotypes with MiXCR, one entry per CDR3 protein. This table holds about 200,000 distinct CDR3 sequences, around 35% found once. The CDR3 sequence is 19 residues long. The germline V gene has CDR1 LNHDA and CDR2 SQIVND (reference sequence). V dropped 2 bases and J dropped 7; count of bases not matched to a gene: 19. In this sample, this clonotype turned up many times. Its antigen is undetermined. V and J are TRBV19 and TRBJ1-5; 8 nucleotides agree with TRBD1. The sequenced sample consisted of axillary lymph node tissue. The source is a female donor with breast cancer. Some clones in this sample may be carry-over from other donors' samples. The CDR3 reads CASSIPRRTGSLRSQPQHF. CDR3 bases: TGTGCCAGTAGTATACCCCGACGGACAGGGAGCCTGAGGAGCCAGCCCCAGCATTTT.